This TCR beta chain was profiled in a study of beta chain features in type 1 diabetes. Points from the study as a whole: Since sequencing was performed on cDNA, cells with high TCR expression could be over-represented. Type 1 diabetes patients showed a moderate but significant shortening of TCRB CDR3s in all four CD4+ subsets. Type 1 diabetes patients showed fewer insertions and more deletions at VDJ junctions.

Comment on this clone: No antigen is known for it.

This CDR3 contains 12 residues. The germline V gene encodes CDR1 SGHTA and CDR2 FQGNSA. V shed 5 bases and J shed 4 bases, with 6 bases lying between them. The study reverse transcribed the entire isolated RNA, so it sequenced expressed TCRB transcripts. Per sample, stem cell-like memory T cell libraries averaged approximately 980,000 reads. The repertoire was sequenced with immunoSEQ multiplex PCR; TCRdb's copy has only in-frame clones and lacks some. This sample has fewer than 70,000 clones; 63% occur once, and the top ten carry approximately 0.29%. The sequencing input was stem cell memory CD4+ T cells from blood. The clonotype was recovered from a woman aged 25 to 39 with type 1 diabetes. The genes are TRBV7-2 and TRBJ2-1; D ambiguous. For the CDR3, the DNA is TGTGCCAGCAGCCCAATGTACAATGAGCAGTTCTTC. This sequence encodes CASSPMYNEQFF.